This TCR beta chain was sequenced during a study of tumor-infiltrating lymphocytes in glioblastoma multiforme. Note on this clonotype: With a much larger clone just one base away, this may be a read error.

The germline V gene has CDR1 GTSNPN and CDR2 SVGIG (reference sequence). The CDR3 is 14 amino acids. TCRB libraries came from RNA via three nested multiplex PCR rounds. TCRdb re-called the multiplex PCR reads with MiXCR, one entry per CDR3 protein. The table records about 32,000 distinct CDR3 sequences, approximately 60% of them present only once. The rearrangement uses TRBV30 and TRBJ1-4; no reliable D call. Source material: brain tumor tissue. The receptor was derived from a male donor with glioblastoma. CDR3 loop: CVWRSPGGSEKLFF. The DNA of the CDR3 is TGTGTCTGGAGGTCCCCGGGCGGAAGTGAAAAACTGTTTTTT.